This T cell receptor (beta chain) was captured by sequencing in a study of T-cell memory formation after mild COVID-19 (dated by TCRdb to the early 2020s). Describing the broader study: Most TCR sequence clusters were specific to one of the two donors. T-cell clones expanding and contracting after mild COVID-19 in a couple of donors were tracked by longitudinal TCRalpha and TCRbeta repertoire sequencing. Two young, previously healthy adult volunteers made up the cohort, one male and one female. Points the paper makes about the study in general: From day 15 to 85, contracting clones showed balanced CD4/CD8 phenotypes, whereas a second wave of clones that expanded from day 15 to 37 leaned towards CD4+. Contracting CD4+ clones were found mainly in CM and EM memory subsets, while CD8+ clones were enriched in EMRA. Whether the second-wave clones peaking on day 37 were SARS-CoV-2 specific was not confirmed. Only two mild cases were covered in the study, and larger cohorts including severe cases with pre-infection samples were considered necessary. Some responding clones were found in pre-infection memory, which suggests that pre-existing cross-reactive memory T cells took part in the SARS-CoV-2 response.

PBMCs were isolated by Ficoll-Paque density gradient centrifugation. The sequencer was an Illumina NovaSeq 6000. cDNA libraries for TCRalpha and TCRbeta were prepared by 5'RACE using constant-segment primers, with sample barcodes and unique molecular identifiers added. RNA was extracted from every sample with Trizol reagent. Library amplification was performed in two PCR steps, and a second sample barcode and Illumina TruSeq adapters were introduced in the second step. Sequencing of the libraries was done on an Illumina NovaSeq, producing 2 x 150 bp paired-end reads. For the original study's pipeline: Demultiplexing of reads and collapsing into UMI-guided consensus sequences were performed with migec v1.2.7. Using mixcr v2.1.11, the UMI consensuses were aligned to TRA and TRB V and J templates and assembled into clonotypes. Expanded or contracted clonotypes were those called significant by both edgeR and NoisET, with noise models trained on biological replicates. For edgeR calls, a false discovery rate-adjusted p below 0.01 and a log2 fold-change threshold of 1 were applied. PCA with hierarchical clustering of max-normalized trajectories of the 1000 most abundant clonotypes was used as exploratory dynamics analysis. The CD4 or CD8 phenotype of responding clones was assigned using the separately sequenced CD4+ and CD8+ repertoires. Starting from the raw public reads, TCRdb applied fastp trimming at Q25, assembled clones with MiXCR and retained in-frame beta chains. All rows with the same CDR3 protein become a single entry with the most common DNA and genes. V and J calls and clone size were set by TCRdb, not the authors. Present in this sample are under 300,000 distinct CDR3 sequences, roughly a tenth of which were seen just once. The ten largest make up around 21% of the sample.

The CDR3 sequence holds 12 residues, the cysteine and phenylalanine included. Kept here is only the CDR3 DNA, which spans 36 bases and is read in frame from base 1. The germline ends are 4 bases apart after V is trimmed by 1 base and J by 6 bases. For CDR1 and CDR2, the germline V gene lists LGHNA and YSLEER. Worth noting for this clonotype: No cognate antigen has been identified for it. No base qualities exist here, and no much larger clone lies one base off it.

Sequencing used PBMCs or a T cell subset sorted from them (not recorded which). The TCR was taken from a young man who had mild COVID-19 (a few samples of this study predate the infection). The sample titles of this study are shuffled in the database, so cell type and time point are left out; the donor was told from shared clones. The rearranged chain carries TRBV4-3 and TRBJ2-1; the D gene cannot be resolved reliably. The CDR3 reads CASSQVANEQFF. The DNA sequence is TGCGCCAGCAGCCAAGTTGCCAATGAGCAGTTCTTC.